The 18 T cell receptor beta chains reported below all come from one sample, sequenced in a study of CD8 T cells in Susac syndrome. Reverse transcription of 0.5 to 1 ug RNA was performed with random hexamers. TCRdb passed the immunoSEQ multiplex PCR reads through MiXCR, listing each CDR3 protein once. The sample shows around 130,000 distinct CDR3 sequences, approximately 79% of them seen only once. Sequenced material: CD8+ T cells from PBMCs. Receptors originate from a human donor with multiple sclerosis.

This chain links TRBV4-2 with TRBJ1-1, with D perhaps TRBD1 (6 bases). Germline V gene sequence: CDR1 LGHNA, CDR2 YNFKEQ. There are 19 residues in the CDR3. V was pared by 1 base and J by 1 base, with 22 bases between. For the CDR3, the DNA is TGTGCCAGCAGCCAAGCTCAAGAGGGGGAAGCCCCGAAGAACACTGAAGCTTTCTTT. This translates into CASSQAQEGEAPKNTEAFF.

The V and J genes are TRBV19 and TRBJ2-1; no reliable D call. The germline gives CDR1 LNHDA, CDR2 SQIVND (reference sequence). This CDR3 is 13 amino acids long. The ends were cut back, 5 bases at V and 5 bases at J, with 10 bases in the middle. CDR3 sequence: CASSADNNNEQFF. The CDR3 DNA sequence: TGTGCCAGTAGTGCGGATAATAACAATGAGCAGTTCTTC.

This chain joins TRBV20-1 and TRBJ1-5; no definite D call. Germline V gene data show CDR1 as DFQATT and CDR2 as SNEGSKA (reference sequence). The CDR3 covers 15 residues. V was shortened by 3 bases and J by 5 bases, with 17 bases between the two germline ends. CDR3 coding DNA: TGCAGTGCTAGCACCCCCAGAGACCCTCATCAGCCCCAGCATTTT. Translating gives CSASTPRDPHQPQHF.

The CDR3 DNA sequence: TGTGCCAGCAGTCCGGGGGTCTATGGCTACACCTTC. Translating it yields CASSPGVYGYTF. V is TRBV12-3 or TRBV12-4 and J is TRBJ1-2, with D perhaps TRBD1 (5 bases). The V gene lost 5 bases and the J gene lost 4 bases, with 8 bases spanning the gap. The CDR3 is made up of 12 amino acids.

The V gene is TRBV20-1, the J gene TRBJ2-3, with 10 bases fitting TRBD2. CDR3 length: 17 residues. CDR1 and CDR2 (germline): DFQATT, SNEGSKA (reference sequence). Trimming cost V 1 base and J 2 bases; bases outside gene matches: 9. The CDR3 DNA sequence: TGCAGTGCTAGAGGTACTAGCGGGAAGAACTACACAGATACGCAGTATTTT. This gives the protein CSARGTSGKNYTDTQYF.

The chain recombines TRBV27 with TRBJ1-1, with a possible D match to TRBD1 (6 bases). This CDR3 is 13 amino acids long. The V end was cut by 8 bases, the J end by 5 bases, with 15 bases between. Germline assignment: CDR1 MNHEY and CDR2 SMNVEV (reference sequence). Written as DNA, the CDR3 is TGTGCCAGCGCGCGGACAGTAAGAACTGAAGCTTTCTTT. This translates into CASARTVRTEAFF.

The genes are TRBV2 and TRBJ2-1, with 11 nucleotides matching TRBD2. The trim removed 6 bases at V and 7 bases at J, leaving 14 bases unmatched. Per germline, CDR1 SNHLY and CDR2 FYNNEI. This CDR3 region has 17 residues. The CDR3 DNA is TGTGCCAGCAGCAACTCCGGGACTAGCGGCCGACGGAATGAGCAGTTCTTC. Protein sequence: CASSNSGTSGRRNEQFF.

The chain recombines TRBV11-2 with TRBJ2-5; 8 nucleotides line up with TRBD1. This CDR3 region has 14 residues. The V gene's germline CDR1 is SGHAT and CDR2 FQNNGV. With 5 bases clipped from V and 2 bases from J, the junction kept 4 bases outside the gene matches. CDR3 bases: TGTGCCAGCAGCGGGGGACAGGAACAAGAGACCCAGTACTTC. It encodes CASSGGQEQETQYF.

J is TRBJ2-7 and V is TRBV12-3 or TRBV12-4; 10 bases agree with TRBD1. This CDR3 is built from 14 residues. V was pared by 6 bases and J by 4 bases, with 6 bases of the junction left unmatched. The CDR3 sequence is CASSLTGGLYEQYF. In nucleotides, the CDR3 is TGTGCCAGCAGCCTGACAGGGGGCCTATACGAGCAGTACTTC.

In nucleotides, the CDR3 is TGTGCCAGCAGGCTGGGACACAGATCCTACGAGCAGTACTTC. This sequence encodes CASRLGHRSYEQYF. The V gene is TRBV12-3 or TRBV12-4, the J gene TRBJ2-7; possibly TRBD1 for D (6 bases). The CDR3 loop spans 14 amino acids. The V end lost 6 bases, the J end lost 1 base, and 13 bases lay between the germline ends.

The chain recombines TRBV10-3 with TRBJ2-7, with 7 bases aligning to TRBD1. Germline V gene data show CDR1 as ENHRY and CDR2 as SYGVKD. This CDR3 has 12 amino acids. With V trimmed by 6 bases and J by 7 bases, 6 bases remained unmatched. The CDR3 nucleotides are TGTGCCATCAGAGCCAAGACAGGGGAGCAGTACTTC. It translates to CAIRAKTGEQYF.

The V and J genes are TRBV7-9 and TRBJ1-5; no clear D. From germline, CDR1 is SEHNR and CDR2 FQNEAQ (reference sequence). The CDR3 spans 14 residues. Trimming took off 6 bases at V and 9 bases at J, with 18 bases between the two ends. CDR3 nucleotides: TGTGCCAGCAGTCCCAATTTGCCTGCGTGGCCCCAGCATTTT. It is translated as CASSPNLPAWPQHF.

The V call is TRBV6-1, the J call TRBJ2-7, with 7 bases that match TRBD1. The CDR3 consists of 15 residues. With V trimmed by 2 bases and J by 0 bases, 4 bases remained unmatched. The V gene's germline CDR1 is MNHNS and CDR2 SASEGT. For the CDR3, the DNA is TGTGCCAGCAGTGAACAGGGGGTATCCTCCTACGAGCAGTACGTC. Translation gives CASSEQGVSSYEQYV.

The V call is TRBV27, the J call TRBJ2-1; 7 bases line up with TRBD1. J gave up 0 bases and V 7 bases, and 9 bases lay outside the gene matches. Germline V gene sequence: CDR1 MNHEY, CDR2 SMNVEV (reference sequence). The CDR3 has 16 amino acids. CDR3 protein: CASTFSTGHSYNEQFF. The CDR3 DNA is TGTGCCAGCACTTTCTCGACAGGGCACTCCTACAATGAGCAGTTCTTC.

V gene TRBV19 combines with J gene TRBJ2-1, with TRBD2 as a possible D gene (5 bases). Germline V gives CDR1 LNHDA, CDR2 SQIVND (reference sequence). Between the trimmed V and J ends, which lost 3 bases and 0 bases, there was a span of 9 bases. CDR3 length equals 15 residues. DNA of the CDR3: TGTGCCAGTAGTATGGACTCCAGCTCCTACAATGAGCAGTTCTTC. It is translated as CASSMDSSSYNEQFF.

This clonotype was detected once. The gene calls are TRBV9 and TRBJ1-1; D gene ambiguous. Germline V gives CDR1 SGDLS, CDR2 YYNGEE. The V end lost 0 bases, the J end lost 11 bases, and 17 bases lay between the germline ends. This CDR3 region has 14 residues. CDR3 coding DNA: TGTGCCAGCAGCGTAGCTGACGGAGACGCGGAGGCTTTCTTT. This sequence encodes CASSVADGDAEAFF.

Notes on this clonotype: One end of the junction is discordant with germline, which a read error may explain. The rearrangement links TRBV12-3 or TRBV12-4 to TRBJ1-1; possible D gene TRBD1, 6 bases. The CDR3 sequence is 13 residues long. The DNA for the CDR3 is TGCGCCAGCAGCTTGGGGGGCGACACTGAAGCTTTCTTT. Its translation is CASSLGGDTEAFF.

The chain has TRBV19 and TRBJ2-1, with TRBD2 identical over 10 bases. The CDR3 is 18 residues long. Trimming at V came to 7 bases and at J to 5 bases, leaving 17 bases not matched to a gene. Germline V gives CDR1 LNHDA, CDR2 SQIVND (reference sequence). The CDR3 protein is CASTRTPLGTSANNEQFF. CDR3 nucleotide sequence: TGTGCCAGTACCAGGACCCCCCTGGGGACTAGCGCTAACAATGAGCAGTTCTTC.